Below, 10 T cell receptor beta chains from the same sample are listed, as sequenced in a study of blood T cell repertoires in COVID-19. Repertoires were generated with immunoSEQ multiplex PCR, while TCRdb's copy carries only in-frame clones and drops some. Of some 96,000 clones listed, 85% to 90% are singletons. The specimen sequenced was peripheral blood. These receptors came from a human donor in a cohort sampled during active COVID-19.

This clone was found a few times. The V gene is TRBV19, the J gene TRBJ1-4, with D tentatively TRBD1 (5 bases). Germline CDR1 LNHDA, CDR2 SQIVND (reference sequence). CDR3 length equals 15 residues. The germline V and J ends were trimmed by 5 bases and 6 bases, with 16 bases remaining between them. This CDR3 reads CASSLQGRKDEKLFF. In DNA form, the CDR3 reads TGTGCCAGTAGTCTCCAGGGAAGAAAAGATGAAAAACTGTTTTTT.

In this sample, this clone turned up once. V gene TRBV6-5 combines with J gene TRBJ2-1; TRBD2 agrees at 8 bases. V shed 5 bases and J 3 bases; nucleotides not matched to a gene: 6. CDR1 and CDR2 from the germline V gene are MNHEY and SVGAGI. The CDR3 is 15 residues long. The CDR3 bases are TGTGCCAGCAGTAAGACTAGCGCCAGCTACAATGAGCAGTTCTTC. It codes for CASSKTSASYNEQFF.

The chain combines TRBV10-2 with TRBJ2-3; 8 bases map to TRBD2. The germline gives CDR1 WSHSY, CDR2 SAAADI. J was trimmed by 5 bases and V by 8 bases; bases with no gene match: 12. The CDR3 contains 15 residues. DNA for the CDR3: TGCGCCAGCTTGATCGGAGCGGGAGCAATAGATACGCAGTATTTT. Translation gives CASLIGAGAIDTQYF.

This clone showed up just once. The chain links TRBV28 to TRBJ2-7; 10 positions agree with TRBD2. The CDR3 is 14 residues long. J lost 5 bases, V lost 5 bases, and 6 bases had no gene match. Per germline, CDR1 MDHEN and CDR2 SYDVKM. The DNA of the CDR3 is TGTGCCAGCAGTCAAGCGGGAGGGATCCACGAGCAGTACTTC. Protein sequence: CASSQAGGIHEQYF.

This chain connects TRBV5-5 to TRBJ2-7; 10 bases are a match to TRBD1. CDR3 length equals 16 residues. The V gene's germline CDR1 is SGHKS and CDR2 YYEKEE (reference sequence). V lost 0 bases and J lost 5; bases outside the gene matches: 8. CDR3 residues: CASSLGTGGSIDEQYF. CDR3 DNA: TGTGCCAGCAGCTTGGGGACAGGGGGGTCCATAGACGAGCAGTACTTC.

This chain links TRBV7-2 with TRBJ2-7; TRBD1 aligns across 10 bases. Unmatched junction bases numbered 5, after V lost 5 bases and J lost 4 bases. This CDR3 is 14 amino acids long. CDR1 is SGHTA and CDR2 is FQGNSA in the germline V gene. The CDR3 DNA sequence: TGTGCCAGCAGCCCCGGACAGGGGGAGTACGAGCAGTACTTC. This codes for CASSPGQGEYEQYF.

V usage is TRBV30 and J usage is TRBJ2-5; D not certain. The CDR3 loop spans 14 amino acids. The germline V and J ends were trimmed by 0 bases and 1 base, with 9 bases remaining between them. Germline lookup yields CDR1 GTSNPN and CDR2 SVGIG (reference sequence). Here the CDR3 DNA reads TGTGCCTGGAGTGTCTGGGCACGCCAAGAGACCCAGTACTTC. It is translated as CAWSVWARQETQYF.

The genes are TRBV12-3 or TRBV12-4 and TRBJ2-7; D not certain. With 4 bases removed from V and 9 bases from J, the gap between germline ends came to 10 bases. The CDR3 is 11 residues long. Here the CDR3 reads CASSSRAGQYF. In DNA, the CDR3 is TGTGCCAGCAGTTCCCGCGCCGGGCAGTACTTC.

The rearrangement links TRBV7-2 to TRBJ2-1; weak D call: TRBD2 (6 bases). The CDR3 sequence is 15 residues long. Germline V gives CDR1 SGHTA, CDR2 FQGNSA. The V gene lost 4 bases and the J gene lost 4 bases, with 14 bases spanning the gap. The CDR3 here is CASSSAGSGYNEQFF. The CDR3 bases are TGTGCCAGCAGCTCCGCAGGGAGCGGGTACAATGAGCAGTTCTTC.

This clone was seen only once. This sequence joins TRBV7-9 and TRBJ1-1, with D hard to call. The V end was cut by 0 bases, the J end by 1 base, with 3 bases between. Germline CDR1 reads SEHNR; CDR2 reads FQNEAQ (reference sequence). CDR3 size: 13 residues. The CDR3, as DNA: TGTGCCAGCAGCTTAGCTAAGAACACTGAAGCTTTCTTT. This sequence encodes CASSLAKNTEAFF.